This TCR beta chain was profiled in a study of T-cell memory formation after mild COVID-19. Study background: Largely, the TCR clusters proved donor specific.

5'RACE with constant-segment primers yielded barcoded, UMI-tagged TCR alpha and TCR beta cDNA libraries. Using its own MiXCR run on the 5' RACE reads, TCRdb lists one record per CDR3 protein. Of some 120,000 distinct CDR3 sequences listed, approximately 15% are singletons. Germline V CDR1 and CDR2: SGHTA, FQGNSA. Trimming cost V 1 base and J 5 bases; bases outside gene matches: 5. The CDR3 contains 15 residues. Findings and limits, study-wide: Clones that contracted from day 15 to 85 were balanced CD4/CD8, while later expanders leaned CD4+. Mainly CM and EM harbored the contracting CD4+ clones; mainly EMRA harbored the CD8+ ones.

A remark on this clonotype: Antigen specificity is unknown.

This chain links TRBV7-2 with TRBJ2-5; 9 bases line up with TRBD1. Input material: PBMCs or a T cell subset sorted from them (not recorded which). This TCR was sampled from a man between 18 and 29 years old who had mild COVID-19 (a few samples of this study predate the infection). Cell type and time point are not known. The CDR3 nucleotides are TGTGCCAGCAGCTTAGGGGACAGGGTGGGGGAGACCCAGTACTTC. This sequence encodes CASSLGDRVGETQYF.